The entry that follows covers one T cell receptor beta chain sequence. Its specificity is unknown. CDR1 is SNHLY, CDR2 FYNNEI, per germline. The length of the CDR3 is 14 residues. The junction had 4 bases not matched to a gene; V was cut back by 3 bases and J by 2 bases. Sequenced material consisted of expressed TCRB transcripts (all of the isolated RNA was reverse transcribed). Naive, central memory and regulatory T cell samples averaged around 3.9 million reads. Method: immunoSEQ multiplex PCR; TCRdb's copy keeps in-frame clones and lacks some. The table records around 250,000 clones, approximately 25% of them present only once. The data belong to a study of beta chain features in type 1 diabetes. Study-level findings and limits: TCRB CDR3s were moderately but significantly shorter in Type 1 diabetes patients in all four CD4+ subsets. The influence of HLA type on TCRB rearrangement stayed undetermined.

The V call is TRBV2, the J call TRBJ2-7; 7 bases line up with TRBD1. The source of this sequence is a woman in her twenties or thirties with type 1 diabetes. The sequenced sample was naive CD4+ T cells from blood. CDR3 protein: CASSDQGVTYEQYF. The CDR3, as DNA: TGTGCCAGCAGTGATCAGGGGGTTACCTACGAGCAGTACTTC.